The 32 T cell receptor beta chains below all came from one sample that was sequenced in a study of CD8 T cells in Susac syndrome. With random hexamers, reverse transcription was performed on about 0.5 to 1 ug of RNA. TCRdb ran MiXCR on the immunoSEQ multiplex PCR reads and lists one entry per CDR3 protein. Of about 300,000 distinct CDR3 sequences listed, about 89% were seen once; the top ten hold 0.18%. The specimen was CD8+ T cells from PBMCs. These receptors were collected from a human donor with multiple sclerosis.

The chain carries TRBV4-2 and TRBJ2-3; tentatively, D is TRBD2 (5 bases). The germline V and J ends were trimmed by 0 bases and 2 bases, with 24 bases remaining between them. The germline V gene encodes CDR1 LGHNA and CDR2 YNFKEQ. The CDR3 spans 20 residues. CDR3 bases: TGTGCCAGCAGCCAAGATCTGGGAGACAAACCACTACTAAACACAGATACGCAGTATTTT. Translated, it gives CASSQDLGDKPLLNTDTQYF.

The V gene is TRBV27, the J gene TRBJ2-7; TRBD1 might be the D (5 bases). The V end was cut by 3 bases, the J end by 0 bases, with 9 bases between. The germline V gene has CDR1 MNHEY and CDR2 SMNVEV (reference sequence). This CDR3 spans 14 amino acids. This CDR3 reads CASSFQGLSYEQYF. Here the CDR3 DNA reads TGTGCCAGCAGTTTCCAGGGTCTCTCCTACGAGCAGTACTTC.

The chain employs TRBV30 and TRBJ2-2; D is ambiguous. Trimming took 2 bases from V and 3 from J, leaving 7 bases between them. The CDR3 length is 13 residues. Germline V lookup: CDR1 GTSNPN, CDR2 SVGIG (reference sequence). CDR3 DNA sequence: TGTGCCTGGAGTTTTTCGGACACCGGGGAGCTGTTTTTT. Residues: CAWSFSDTGELFF.

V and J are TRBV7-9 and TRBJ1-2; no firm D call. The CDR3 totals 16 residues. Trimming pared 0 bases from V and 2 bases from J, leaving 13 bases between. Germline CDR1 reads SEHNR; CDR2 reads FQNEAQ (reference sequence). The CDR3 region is CASSLAVSENNYGYTF. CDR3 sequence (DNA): TGTGCCAGCAGCTTAGCGGTTTCCGAAAACAACTATGGCTACACCTTC.

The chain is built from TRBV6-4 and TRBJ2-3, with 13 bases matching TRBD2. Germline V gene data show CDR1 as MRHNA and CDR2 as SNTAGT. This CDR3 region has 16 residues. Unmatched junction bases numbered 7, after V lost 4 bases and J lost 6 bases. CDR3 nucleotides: TGTGCCAGCAGTGTAGAGGGACTAGCGGGAAGCGATACGCAGTATTTT. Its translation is CASSVEGLAGSDTQYF.

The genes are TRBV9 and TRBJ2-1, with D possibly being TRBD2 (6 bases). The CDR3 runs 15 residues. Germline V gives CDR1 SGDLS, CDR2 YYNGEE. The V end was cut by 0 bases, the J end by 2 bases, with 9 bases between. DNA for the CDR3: TGTGCCAGCAGCGTAGACCCGGGAGCCTACAATGAGCAGTTCTTC. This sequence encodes CASSVDPGAYNEQFF.

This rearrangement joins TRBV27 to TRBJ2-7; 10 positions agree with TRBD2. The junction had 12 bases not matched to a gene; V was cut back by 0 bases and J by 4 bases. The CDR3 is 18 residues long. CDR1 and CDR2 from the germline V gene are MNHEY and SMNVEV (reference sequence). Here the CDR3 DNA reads TGTGCCAGCAGTTTATCCTTACCGACCGGGACTAGCGTGTACGAGCAGTACTTC. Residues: CASSLSLPTGTSVYEQYF.

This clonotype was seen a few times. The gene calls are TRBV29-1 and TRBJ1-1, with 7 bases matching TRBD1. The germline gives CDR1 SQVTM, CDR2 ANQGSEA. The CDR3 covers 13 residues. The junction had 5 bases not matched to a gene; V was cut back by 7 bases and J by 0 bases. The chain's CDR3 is CSGRQGLNTEAFF. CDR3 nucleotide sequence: TGCAGCGGCCGACAGGGTTTGAACACTGAAGCTTTCTTT.

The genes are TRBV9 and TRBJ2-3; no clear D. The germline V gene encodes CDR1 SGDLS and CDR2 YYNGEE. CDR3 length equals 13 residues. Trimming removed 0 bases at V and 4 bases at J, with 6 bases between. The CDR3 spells CASSVETADTQYF. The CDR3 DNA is TGTGCCAGCAGCGTAGAGACTGCAGATACGCAGTATTTT.

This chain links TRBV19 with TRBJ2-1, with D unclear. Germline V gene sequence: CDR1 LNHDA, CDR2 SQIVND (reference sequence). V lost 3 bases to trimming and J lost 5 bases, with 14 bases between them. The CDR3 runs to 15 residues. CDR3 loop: CASSITLHLDNEQFF. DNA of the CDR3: TGTGCCAGTAGTATCACCCTACACCTTGACAATGAGCAGTTCTTC. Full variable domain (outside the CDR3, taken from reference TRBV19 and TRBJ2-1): DGGITQSPKYLFRKEGQNVTLSCEQNLNHDAMYWYRQDPGQGLRLIYYSQIVNDFQKGDIAEGYSVSREKKESFPLTVTSAQKNPTAFYLCASSITLHLDNEQFFGPGTRLTVL.

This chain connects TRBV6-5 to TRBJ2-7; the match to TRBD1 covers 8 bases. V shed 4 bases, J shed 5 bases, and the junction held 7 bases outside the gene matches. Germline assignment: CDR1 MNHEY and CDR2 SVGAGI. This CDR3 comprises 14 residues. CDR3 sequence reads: CASSSTGVSDEQYF. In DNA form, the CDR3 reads TGTGCCAGCAGTTCGACAGGGGTGTCCGACGAGCAGTACTTC.

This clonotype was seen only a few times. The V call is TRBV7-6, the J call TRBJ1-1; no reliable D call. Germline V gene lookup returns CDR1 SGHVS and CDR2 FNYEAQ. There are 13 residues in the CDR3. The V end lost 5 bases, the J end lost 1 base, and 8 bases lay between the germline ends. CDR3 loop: CASSLLGNTEAFF. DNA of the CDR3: TGTGCCAGCAGCCTCCTGGGGAACACTGAAGCTTTCTTT.

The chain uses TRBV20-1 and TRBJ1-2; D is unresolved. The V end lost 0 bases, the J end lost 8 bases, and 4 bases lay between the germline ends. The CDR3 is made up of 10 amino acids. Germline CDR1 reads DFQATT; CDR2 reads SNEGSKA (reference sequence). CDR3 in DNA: TGCAGTGCTAGAGACGACGGCTACACCTTC. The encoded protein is CSARDDGYTF.

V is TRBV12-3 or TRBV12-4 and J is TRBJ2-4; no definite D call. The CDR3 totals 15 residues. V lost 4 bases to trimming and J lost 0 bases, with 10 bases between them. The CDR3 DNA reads TGTGCCAGCAGTTCATGGAGTCTAGCCAAAAACATTCAGTACTTC. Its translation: CASSSWSLAKNIQYF.

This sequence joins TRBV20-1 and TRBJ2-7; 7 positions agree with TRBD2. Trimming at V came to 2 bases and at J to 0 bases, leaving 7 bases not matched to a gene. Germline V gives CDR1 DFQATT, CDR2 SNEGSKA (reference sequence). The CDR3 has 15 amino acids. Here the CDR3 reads CSARPIAGDSYEQYF. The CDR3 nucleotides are TGCAGTGCTAGACCGATCGCGGGAGACTCCTACGAGCAGTACTTC.

CDR3 coding DNA: TGTGCCAGCAGCCGCGGGACAGGGCGGGAACGCGAGCAGTACTTC. This codes for CASSRGTGREREQYF. The rearrangement joins TRBV7-9 to TRBJ2-7, with 9 bases matching TRBD1. With 5 bases clipped from V and 6 bases from J, the junction kept 11 bases outside the gene matches. The CDR3 covers 15 residues. Germline V gene data show CDR1 as SEHNR and CDR2 as FQNEAQ (reference sequence).

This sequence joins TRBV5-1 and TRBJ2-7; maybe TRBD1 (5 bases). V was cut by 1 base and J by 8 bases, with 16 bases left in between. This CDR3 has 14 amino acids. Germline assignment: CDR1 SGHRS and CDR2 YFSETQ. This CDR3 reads CASSLFSGPIKQYF. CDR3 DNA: TGCGCCAGCAGCTTGTTTTCAGGGCCAATCAAGCAGTACTTC.

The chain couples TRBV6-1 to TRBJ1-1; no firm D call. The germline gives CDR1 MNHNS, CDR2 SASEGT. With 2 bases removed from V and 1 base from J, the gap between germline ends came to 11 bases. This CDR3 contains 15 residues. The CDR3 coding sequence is TGTGCCAGCAGTGAAACCCCGGTTGGGAACACTGAAGCTTTCTTT. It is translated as CASSETPVGNTEAFF.

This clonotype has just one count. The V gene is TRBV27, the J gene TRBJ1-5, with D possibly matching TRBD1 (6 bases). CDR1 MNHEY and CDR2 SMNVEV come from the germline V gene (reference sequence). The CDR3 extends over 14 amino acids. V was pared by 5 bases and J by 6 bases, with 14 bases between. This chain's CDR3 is CASSLSGGAQPQHF. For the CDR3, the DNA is TGTGCCAGCAGTCTCTCGGGGGGGGCTCAGCCCCAGCATTTT.

CDR3 coding DNA: TGCGCCAGCAGCCAAGTTGATACGGGCGGCGAGCAGTACTTC. Translation gives CASSQVDTGGEQYF. The gene calls are TRBV4-1 and TRBJ2-7; no definite D call. V lost 1 base, J lost 6 bases, and 13 bases lay in between. The germline gives CDR1 MGHRA, CDR2 YSYEKL. This CDR3 is built from 14 residues.

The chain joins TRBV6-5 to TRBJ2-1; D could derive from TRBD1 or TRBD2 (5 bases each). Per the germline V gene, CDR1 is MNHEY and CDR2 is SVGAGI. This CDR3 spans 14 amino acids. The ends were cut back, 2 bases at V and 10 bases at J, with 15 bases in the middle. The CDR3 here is CASSYGAGLKEQFF. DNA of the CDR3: TGTGCCAGCAGTTACGGGGCGGGCCTTAAGGAGCAGTTCTTC.

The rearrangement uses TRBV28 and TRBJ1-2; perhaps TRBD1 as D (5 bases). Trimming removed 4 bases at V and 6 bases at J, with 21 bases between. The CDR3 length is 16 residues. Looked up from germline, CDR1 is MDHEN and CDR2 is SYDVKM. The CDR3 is CASSSLPSRVVDGYTF. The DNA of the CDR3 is TGTGCCAGCAGTTCCCTCCCCAGCAGGGTAGTGGATGGCTACACCTTC.

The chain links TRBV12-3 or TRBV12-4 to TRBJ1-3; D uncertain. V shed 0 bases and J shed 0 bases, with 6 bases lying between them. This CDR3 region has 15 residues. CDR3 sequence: CASSLAANSGNTIYF. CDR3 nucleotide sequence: TGTGCCAGCAGTTTAGCAGCCAACTCTGGAAACACCATATATTTT.

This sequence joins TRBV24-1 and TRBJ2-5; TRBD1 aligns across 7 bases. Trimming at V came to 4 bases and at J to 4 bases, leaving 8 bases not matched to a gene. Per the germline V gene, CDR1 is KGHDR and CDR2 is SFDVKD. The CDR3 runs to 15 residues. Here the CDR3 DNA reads TGTGCCACCAGTGACCGGGACAGCCTTGGAGAGACCCAGTACTTC. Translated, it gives CATSDRDSLGETQYF.

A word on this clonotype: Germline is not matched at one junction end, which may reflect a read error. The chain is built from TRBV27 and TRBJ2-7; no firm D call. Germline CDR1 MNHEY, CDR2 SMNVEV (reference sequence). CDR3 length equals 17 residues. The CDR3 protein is CASSLSSGGSSFSEQYF. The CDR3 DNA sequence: TGTGCCAGCAGCTTATCGAGTGGCGGCAGTTCCTTTTCCGAGCAGTACTTC.

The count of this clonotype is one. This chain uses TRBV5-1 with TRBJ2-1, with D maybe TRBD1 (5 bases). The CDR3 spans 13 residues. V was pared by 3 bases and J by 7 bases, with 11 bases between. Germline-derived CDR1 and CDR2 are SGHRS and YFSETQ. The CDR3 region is CASSWGLGNEQFF. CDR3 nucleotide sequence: TGCGCCAGCAGCTGGGGCCTAGGGAATGAGCAGTTCTTC.

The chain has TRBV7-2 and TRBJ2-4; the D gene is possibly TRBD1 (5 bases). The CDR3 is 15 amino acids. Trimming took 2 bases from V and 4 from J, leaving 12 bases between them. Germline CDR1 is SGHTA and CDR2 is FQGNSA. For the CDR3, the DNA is TGTGCCAGCAGCTTACTCAGGGCCGGGAAAAACATTCAGTACTTC. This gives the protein CASSLLRAGKNIQYF.

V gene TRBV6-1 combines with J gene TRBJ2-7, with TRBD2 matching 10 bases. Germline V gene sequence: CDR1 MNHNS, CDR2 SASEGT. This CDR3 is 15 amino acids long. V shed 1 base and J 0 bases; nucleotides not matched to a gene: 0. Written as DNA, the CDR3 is TGTGCCAGCAGTGAAGGGACTAGCGGCTCCTACGAGCAGTACTTC. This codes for CASSEGTSGSYEQYF.

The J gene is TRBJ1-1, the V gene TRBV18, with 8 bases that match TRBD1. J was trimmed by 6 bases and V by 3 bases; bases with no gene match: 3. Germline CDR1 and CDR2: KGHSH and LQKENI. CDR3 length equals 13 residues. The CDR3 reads CASSPGTGAEAFF. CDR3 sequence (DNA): TGTGCCAGCTCACCTGGGACAGGAGCTGAAGCTTTCTTT. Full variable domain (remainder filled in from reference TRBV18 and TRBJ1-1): NAGVMQNPRHLVRRRGQEARLRCSPMKGHSHVYWYRQLPEEGLKFMVYLQKENIIDESGMPKERFSAEFPKEGPSILRIQQVVRGDSAAYFCASSPGTGAEAFFGQGTRLTVV.

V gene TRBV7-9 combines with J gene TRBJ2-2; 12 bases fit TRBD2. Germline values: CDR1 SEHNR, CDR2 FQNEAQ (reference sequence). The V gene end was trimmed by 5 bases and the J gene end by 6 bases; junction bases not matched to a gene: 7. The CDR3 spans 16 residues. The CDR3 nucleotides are TGTGCCAGCAGCATGACTAGCGGGAGTGGGTCCGGGGAGCTGTTTTTT. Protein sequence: CASSMTSGSGSGELFF.

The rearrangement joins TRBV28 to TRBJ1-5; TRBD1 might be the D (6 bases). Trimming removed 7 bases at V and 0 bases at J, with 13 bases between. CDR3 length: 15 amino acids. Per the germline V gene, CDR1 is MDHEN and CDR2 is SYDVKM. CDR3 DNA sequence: TGTGCCAGCAATGGACAGCTGTATAGCAATCAGCCCCAGCATTTT. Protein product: CASNGQLYSNQPQHF.

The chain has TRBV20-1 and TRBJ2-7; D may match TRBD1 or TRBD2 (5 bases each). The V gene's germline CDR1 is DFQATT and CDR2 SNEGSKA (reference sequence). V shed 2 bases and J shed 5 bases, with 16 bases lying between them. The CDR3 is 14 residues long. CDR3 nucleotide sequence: TGCAGTGCTAGATCGGCGGACCAGGGAGACGAGCAGTACTTC. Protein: CSARSADQGDEQYF.